This T cell receptor beta chain was recorded in a study of T cell responses to AZD1222 COVID-19 vaccine. Per germline, CDR1 MGHRA and CDR2 YSYEKL. J gave up 5 bases and V 1 base, and 6 bases lay outside the gene matches. This CDR3 has 15 residues. Worth noting for this clone: Its specificity is unknown.

Study results and caveats: A mostly white British donor set with more females was recruited, and clonal diversity was possibly underestimated. The repertoires were collected only after the peak T cell response. Following two doses of AZD1222, Spike-specific TCR breadth and depth rose.

Data came from immunoSEQ multiplex PCR; TCRdb stores just in-frame clones and leaves some out. The sample lists about 130,000 clones; about 90% were seen once. The chain combines TRBV4-1 with TRBJ1-1; 8 bases are shared with TRBD1. The clonotype originates from an adult in good health. The input for sequencing was peripheral blood, taken on day 0 of AZD1222 vaccination. CDR3 DNA sequence: TGCGCCAGCAGCCAAGGACAGGGGAGGCGGACTGAAGCTTTCTTT. Its translation is CASSQGQGRRTEAFF.